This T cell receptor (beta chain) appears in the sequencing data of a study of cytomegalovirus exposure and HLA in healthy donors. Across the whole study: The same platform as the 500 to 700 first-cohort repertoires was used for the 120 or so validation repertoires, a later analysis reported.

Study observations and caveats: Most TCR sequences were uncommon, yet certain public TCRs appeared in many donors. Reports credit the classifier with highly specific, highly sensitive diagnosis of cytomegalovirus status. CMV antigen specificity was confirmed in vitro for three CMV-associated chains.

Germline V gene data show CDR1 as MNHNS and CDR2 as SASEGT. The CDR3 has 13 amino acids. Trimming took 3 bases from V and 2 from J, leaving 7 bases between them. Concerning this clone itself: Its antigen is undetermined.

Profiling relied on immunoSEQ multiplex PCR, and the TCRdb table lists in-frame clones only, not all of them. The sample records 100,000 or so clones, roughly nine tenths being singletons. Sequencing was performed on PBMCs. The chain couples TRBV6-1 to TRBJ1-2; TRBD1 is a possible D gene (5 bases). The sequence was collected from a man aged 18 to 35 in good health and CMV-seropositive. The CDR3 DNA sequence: TGTGCCAGCAGTGAGTCAGGGAACTATGGCTACACCTTC. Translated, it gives CASSESGNYGYTF.